A single sample is the source of the 29 T cell receptor beta chains below, sequenced in a study of blood T cells in healthy people across ages. A J-beta primer mix and a sample-barcoded 5' primer were used in a second PCR of roughly 6 to 11 cycles. TCRdb redid the calling of the 5' RACE reads with MiXCR, one entry per CDR3 protein. The repertoire holds some 640,000 distinct CDR3 sequences, with about 28% as singletons. Sequenced sample: blood. These receptors were obtained from an elderly woman in good health.

A word on this clonotype: Being one base from a much bigger clone, this may be a read error. The genes are TRBV12-5 and TRBJ2-5; no reliable D call. The CDR3 is 13 residues long. V was clipped by 5 bases and J by 0 bases, with 7 bases between them. The germline V gene has CDR1 LGHNT and CDR2 FRNRAP. The CDR3 loop is CASGVNNQETQYF. The CDR3 bases are TGTGCTAGTGGTGTGAACAACCAAGAGACCCAGTACTTC.

This clonotype was counted many times. This chain connects TRBV15 to TRBJ1-4; maybe TRBD1 (5 bases). Trimming pared 3 bases from V and 8 bases from J, leaving 19 bases between. Germline V lookup: CDR1 LNHNV, CDR2 YYDKDF (reference sequence). There are 16 residues in the CDR3. CDR3 nucleotide sequence: TGTGCCACCAGCAGGGGATTTGCAGGGAGTGGGGAAAAACTGTTTTTT. Protein sequence: CATSRGFAGSGEKLFF.

On this clonotype: With a much larger clone just one base away, this may be a read error. V and J are TRBV29-1 and TRBJ2-3; tentative D call: TRBD2 (6 bases). Trimming removed 0 bases from V and 10 bases from J, with 11 bases in between. The CDR3 has 12 amino acids. The V gene's germline CDR1 is SQVTM and CDR2 ANQGSEA. CDR3 loop: CSVEEGGSAQYF. DNA of the CDR3: TGCAGCGTTGAAGAGGGGGGTTCAGCGCAGTATTTT.

This clonotype has at least ten counts. V gene TRBV20-1 combines with J gene TRBJ1-6; no clear D gene. CDR1 and CDR2 from the germline V gene are DFQATT and SNEGSKA (reference sequence). This CDR3 is 12 amino acids long. Trimming stripped 0 bases from V and 7 bases from J, with 4 bases between. CDR3 protein: CSAREANSPLHF. CDR3 DNA: TGCAGTGCTAGAGAGGCAAATTCACCCCTCCACTTT.

This chain uses TRBV20-1 with TRBJ1-4; D is unclear. V was shortened by 0 bases and J by 5 bases, with 7 bases between the two germline ends. The germline gives CDR1 DFQATT, CDR2 SNEGSKA (reference sequence). CDR3 size: 13 residues. CDR3 in amino acids: CSARDPGNEKLFF. The CDR3, as DNA: TGCAGTGCTAGAGATCCGGGGAATGAAAAACTGTTTTTT.

This sequence joins TRBV7-8 and TRBJ1-6; possible D gene TRBD1, 5 bases. There are 15 residues in the CDR3. Trimming shortened V by 6 bases and J by 9 bases, and 18 bases separated the two germline ends. Germline CDR1 reads SGHVS; CDR2 reads FQNEAQ. The CDR3 coding sequence is TGTGCCAGCAGTCTAGGGGTAGGGGCGGGTTCACCCCTCCACTTT. Translation: CASSLGVGAGSPLHF.

The chain carries TRBV27 and TRBJ1-3; possibly TRBD1 for D (6 bases). Germline CDR1 MNHEY, CDR2 SMNVEV (reference sequence). This CDR3 has 20 residues. V lost 2 bases and J 0 bases, leaving 23 bases between the germline ends. CDR3 residues: CASSLDRTKVVDVSGNTIYF. Here the CDR3 DNA reads TGTGCCAGCAGTTTAGACAGGACCAAGGTAGTGGACGTCTCTGGAAACACCATATATTTT.

Points on this clonotype: This may be a read error: a much more frequent sequence differs by one nucleotide. The V and J genes are TRBV5-1 and TRBJ2-5; 10 bases align to TRBD2. J was trimmed by 11 bases and V by 4 bases; bases with no gene match: 17. Germline V lookup: CDR1 SGHRS, CDR2 YFSETQ. CDR3 length: 16 residues. CDR3 sequence reads: CASSPDGTSDYNEQYF. DNA for the CDR3: TGCGCCAGCAGCCCGGACGGGACTAGCGACTACAATGAGCAGTACTTC.

This chain connects TRBV5-1 to TRBJ1-2; 7 bases line up with TRBD1. Trimming removed 4 bases from V and 6 bases from J; junction bases left unmatched: 6. Germline lookup yields CDR1 SGHRS and CDR2 YFSETQ. CDR3 size: 13 residues. CDR3 amino acids: CASSRGQQDGYTF. The CDR3 DNA reads TGCGCCAGCAGCAGGGGACAGCAGGATGGCTACACCTTC.

This clonotype was seen repeatedly, ten times or more. This sequence joins TRBV20-1 and TRBJ2-3; possible D gene TRBD2, 5 bases. Germline lookup yields CDR1 DFQATT and CDR2 SNEGSKA (reference sequence). V was trimmed by 3 bases and J by 0 bases, leaving 13 bases between them. The CDR3 loop spans 15 amino acids. This CDR3 reads CSASPPGVSTDTQYF. In DNA, the CDR3 is TGCAGTGCTAGTCCCCCCGGGGTTAGCACAGATACGCAGTATTTT.

The chain links TRBV6-5 to TRBJ1-5, with TRBD1 as a possible D gene (5 bases). Germline loops: CDR1 MNHEY, CDR2 SVGAGI. The CDR3 runs 16 residues. Trimming pared 5 bases from V and 0 bases from J, leaving 14 bases between. The CDR3 spells CASSPRQTYSNQPQHF. In DNA, the CDR3 is TGTGCCAGCAGTCCCCGACAGACTTATAGCAATCAGCCCCAGCATTTT.

This clonotype was counted at least ten times. This chain joins TRBV9 and TRBJ2-6; D ambiguous. This CDR3 contains 16 residues. Germline V gene sequence: CDR1 SGDLS, CDR2 YYNGEE. V lost 3 bases and J lost 0, with 10 bases in between. The CDR3 reads CASSEGISSGANVLTF. The CDR3 nucleotides are TGTGCCAGCAGCGAAGGCATCAGCTCTGGGGCCAACGTCCTGACTTTC.

Regarding this clonotype: A read error may be the cause here, since a much bigger clone is one base away. The chain couples TRBV6-2 or TRBV6-3 to TRBJ2-7, with D possibly TRBD1 on 5 matching bases. The CDR3 loop spans 13 amino acids. V was shortened by 1 base and J by 9 bases, with 13 bases between the two germline ends. Per the germline V gene, CDR1 is MNHEY and CDR2 is SVGEGT. The CDR3 loop is CASSYLRGHGQYF. DNA for the CDR3: TGTGCCAGCAGTTACTTAAGGGGCCACGGGCAGTACTTC.

The V gene is TRBV29-1, the J gene TRBJ1-2; TRBD1 might be the D (6 bases). Deletions cut 4 bases from V and 8 bases from J, with 14 bases between. Germline CDR1 and CDR2: SQVTM and ANQGSEA. The CDR3 sequence is 12 residues long. CDR3 sequence: CSVGLSQGGYTF. CDR3 nucleotides: TGCAGCGTTGGTCTATCCCAGGGGGGCTACACCTTC. Full variable domain (rest looked up from reference TRBV29-1 and TRBJ1-2): SAVISQKPSRDICQRGTSLTIQCQVDSQVTMMFWYRQQPGQSLTLIATANQGSEATYESGFVIDKFPISRPNLTFSTLTVSNMSPEDSSIYLCSVGLSQGGYTFGSGTRLTVV.

This clonotype has only a few counts. This may stem from a read error, because a much larger clone lies one nucleotide away. In DNA form, the CDR3 reads TGTGCCAGCAGCGTAGAAGGGCGGGGGGTCGACAATGAGCAGTACTTC. Encoded protein: CASSVEGRGVDNEQYF. The rearrangement joins TRBV9 to TRBJ2-7, with 8 bases that match TRBD2. The CDR3 has 16 amino acids. Germline V gene data show CDR1 as SGDLS and CDR2 as YYNGEE. J gave up 7 bases and V 0 bases, and 12 bases lay outside the gene matches.

This clonotype has at least ten counts. The gene calls are TRBV20-1 and TRBJ2-3; 9 bases are shared with TRBD1. CDR1 and CDR2 (germline): DFQATT, SNEGSKA (reference sequence). The V and J ends lost 3 bases and 7 bases, in that order; junction bases with no gene match: 8. The CDR3 length is 14 residues. The CDR3 sequence: CSARPGTGSHTQYF. CDR3 in DNA: TGCAGTGCTAGGCCCGGGACAGGGAGCCATACGCAGTATTTT.

This clonotype was seen ten or more times. The chain joins TRBV4-1 to TRBJ2-1; TRBD2 matches at 10 bases. CDR1 is MGHRA, CDR2 YSYEKL, per germline. V trimming: 1 base; J trimming: 0 bases; junction bases outside the gene matches: 6. The CDR3 has 18 amino acids. The CDR3 reads CASSQGLAGVGSYNEQFF. CDR3 in DNA: TGCGCCAGCAGCCAAGGGCTAGCGGGGGTTGGCTCCTACAATGAGCAGTTCTTC.

On this clonotype: One end of the junction does not line up with germline, which may come from a read error. The chain recombines TRBV30 with TRBJ1-5; D uncertain. The CDR3 consists of 13 residues. Germline-derived CDR1 and CDR2 are GTSNPN and SVGIG (reference sequence). This chain's CDR3 is CARSVNTNQPQHF. The CDR3 nucleotides read TGTGCCCGGAGTGTAAATACCAATCAGCCCCAGCATTTT.

The sample holds many counts of this clonotype. The genes are TRBV18 and TRBJ2-7; 9 nucleotides match TRBD1. The CDR3 covers 15 residues. Germline assignment: CDR1 KGHSH and CDR2 LQKENI. V shed 3 bases and J 4 bases; nucleotides not matched to a gene: 7. The CDR3 sequence: CASSPSGQGGYEQYF. As DNA, the CDR3 is TGTGCCAGCTCACCTTCGGGACAGGGAGGGTACGAGCAGTACTTC.

This chain joins TRBV24-1 and TRBJ2-3, with D possibly matching TRBD1 (5 bases). The CDR3 has 16 residues. The ends were cut back, 3 bases at V and 5 bases at J, with 17 bases in the middle. CDR1 is KGHDR, CDR2 SFDVKD, per germline. CDR3 sequence (DNA): TGTGCCACCAGTGATGGGGCAGGGAAGACCGTAGATACGCAGTATTTT. Its protein product is CATSDGAGKTVDTQYF.

This clonotype occurred many times. This chain joins TRBV12-3 or TRBV12-4 and TRBJ2-3, with 8 positions matching TRBD2. This CDR3 has 17 residues. Unmatched junction bases numbered 12, after V lost 7 bases and J lost 0 bases. CDR3 amino acids: CASKPLGRGASTDTQYF. CDR3 nucleotides: TGTGCCAGCAAACCCTTAGGGCGGGGGGCAAGCACAGATACGCAGTATTTT.

This rearrangement joins TRBV6-2 or TRBV6-3 to TRBJ1-5; 7 nucleotides align to TRBD1. The germline gives CDR1 MNHEY, CDR2 SVGEGT. The CDR3 is made up of 14 amino acids. V gave up 6 bases and J gave up 1 base; unmatched junction bases: 3. The CDR3 DNA reads TGTGCCAGCAGCTGCAGGGGGAGCAATCAGCCCCAGCATTTT. This translates into CASSCRGSNQPQHF.

This clonotype was detected many times. The CDR3 DNA reads TGTGCCAGCAGCCGAGGTTCGAGCTCCTACAATGAGCAGTTCTTC. This sequence encodes CASSRGSSSYNEQFF. The rearrangement uses TRBV7-3 and TRBJ2-1; no clear D gene. Per germline, CDR1 SGHTA and CDR2 FQGTGA. The CDR3 loop spans 15 amino acids. The V gene lost 5 bases and the J gene lost 0 bases, with 11 bases spanning the gap.

This clonotype was recorded at least ten times. The V and J genes are TRBV7-2 and TRBJ2-6; no clear D. Trimming removed 1 base at V and 0 bases at J, with 10 bases between. The CDR3 is 17 residues long. The germline gives CDR1 SGHTA, CDR2 FQGNSA. CDR3 nucleotide sequence: TGTGCCAGCAGCTTAGGGGGAAGGATCTCTGGGGCCAACGTCCTGACTTTC. Translation gives CASSLGGRISGANVLTF.

This clonotype showed up many times. The CDR3 region is CSARDPTRPGTQYF. For the CDR3, the DNA is TGCAGTGCTAGAGATCCCACTAGACCGGGGACCCAGTACTTC. The chain links TRBV20-1 to TRBJ2-7; D may be TRBD2 (5 bases). The better agreement between TRBJ2-5 and the DNA end casts doubt on the J call. The CDR3 length is 14 residues. Germline V CDR1 and CDR2: DFQATT, SNEGSKA (reference sequence).

With regard to this clonotype: Given a much more abundant clone one base away, this may be a read error. The V and J genes are TRBV9 and TRBJ2-4; tentative D call: TRBD1 (5 bases). V gave up 0 bases and J gave up 8 bases, with 15 bases separating them. The CDR3 contains 15 residues. Germline V gene data show CDR1 as SGDLS and CDR2 as YYNGEE. CDR3 protein: CASSVAVGHGDIQYF. CDR3 nucleotide sequence: TGTGCCAGCAGCGTAGCTGTGGGGCATGGAGACATTCAGTACTTC.

In its sample, this clonotype was seen many times. Here the CDR3 reads CASSLNSPLHF. CDR3 DNA: TGTGCCAGCAGCTTAAATTCACCCCTCCACTTT. This chain uses TRBV7-2 with TRBJ1-6; D call uncertain. This CDR3 spans 11 amino acids. Trimming removed 2 bases from V and 7 bases from J, with 0 bases in between. Germline CDR1 and CDR2: SGHTA and FQGNSA.

V is TRBV7-6 and J is TRBJ1-1; TRBD1 might be the D (6 bases). This CDR3 comprises 15 residues. With 1 base removed from V and 1 base from J, the gap between germline ends came to 10 bases. Germline values: CDR1 SGHVS, CDR2 FNYEAQ. CDR3 loop: CASSLVGRGNTEAFF. The CDR3 region has the DNA TGTGCCAGCAGCTTAGTAGGCAGGGGGAACACTGAAGCTTTCTTT. Combining the CDR3 with reference TRBV7-6 and TRBJ1-1 gives the whole variable domain GAGVSQSPRYKVTKRGQDVALRCDPISGHVSLYWYRQALGQGPEFLTYFNYEAQQDKSGLPNDRFSAERPEGSISTLTIQRTEQRDSAMYRCASSLVGRGNTEAFFGQGTRLTVV.

On this clonotype: This could be a read error, since a much larger clone is one nucleotide away. This chain uses TRBV7-8 with TRBJ2-1, with 7 nucleotides matching TRBD1. The J call may not be correct, given that the DNA end is closer to TRBJ2-7. Germline V gives CDR1 SGHVS, CDR2 FQNEAQ. This CDR3 has 15 residues. The CDR3 DNA sequence: TGTGCCAGCAGCTTGACAGGGAACTCCTACAATGAGCAGTACTTC. Translation: CASSLTGNSYNEQYF.